These 9 T cell receptor beta chains share one sample of origin, sequenced in a study of type 1 regulatory T cells. Each CDR3 protein gets one entry after TCRdb re-called the reads with MiXCR. The sample includes approximately 42,000 distinct CDR3 sequences, 9% to 15% of them seen just once. Antigen specificity for these receptors is unknown. Material: cultured non-Tr1 T cells, either the whole culture or a sorted T cell fraction (not recorded which). Receptors originate from a human donor in good health.

This clonotype was recorded many times. The gene calls are TRBV20-1 and TRBJ2-3, with 12 bases aligning to TRBD2. The germline V gene encodes CDR1 DFQATT and CDR2 SNEGSKA (reference sequence). The length of the CDR3 is 18 residues. The V gene end was trimmed by 6 bases and the J gene end by 4 bases; junction bases not matched to a gene: 17. CDR3 coding DNA: TGCAGTGCCGAAGCGGCTAGCGGGAGGGCCACGCCACCAGATACGCAGTATTTT. Translated, it gives CSAEAASGRATPPDTQYF.

This clonotype showed up many times. V is TRBV7-2 and J is TRBJ2-3; D is uncertain. Trimming left V 3 bases short and J 6 bases short, with 4 bases between. Germline V gene sequence: CDR1 SGHTA, CDR2 FQGNSA. This CDR3 region has 11 residues. DNA for the CDR3: TGTGCCAGCAGCTTTTCGGATACGCAGTATTTT. Protein: CASSFSDTQYF.

The V and J genes are TRBV19 and TRBJ1-2, with D tentatively TRBD1 (5 bases). The CDR3 is made up of 13 amino acids. Trimming removed 7 bases from V and 2 bases from J, with 11 bases in between. The germline CDR1 and CDR2 sequences are LNHDA and SQIVND (reference sequence). CDR3 sequence: CASKEQANYGYTF. Written as DNA, the CDR3 is TGTGCCAGTAAGGAACAGGCGAACTATGGCTACACCTTC.

This clonotype has ten or more counts. The chain links TRBV7-3 to TRBJ2-1, with 12 positions matching TRBD2. After removal of 1 base from V and 14 bases from J, the junction contained 6 bases not matched to a gene. The CDR3 is 14 amino acids. CDR1 and CDR2 from the germline V gene are SGHTA and FQGTGA. The CDR3 DNA reads TGTGCCAGCAGCTTAATGACTAGCGGGAGTTTAAAGTTCTTC. Protein sequence: CASSLMTSGSLKFF.

The sample holds a few counts of this clonotype. The chain uses TRBV3-1 and TRBJ2-5; 10 bases line up with TRBD1. CDR3 length: 14 amino acids. The J segment lost 4 bases and the V segment lost 11 bases, leaving 10 bases of the junction unmatched. Germline V gene lookup returns CDR1 LGHDT and CDR2 YNNKEL (reference sequence). CDR3 in amino acids: CAGSYRDRGETQYF. The CDR3 DNA reads TGTGCCGGTAGTTACCGGGACAGGGGAGAGACCCAGTACTTC.

The chain is built from TRBV28 and TRBJ1-1; 10 nucleotides line up with TRBD1. This CDR3 spans 13 amino acids. V dropped 5 bases and J dropped 10; count of bases not matched to a gene: 7. CDR1 and CDR2 from the germline V gene are MDHEN and SYDVKM. The CDR3, as DNA: TGTGCCAGCAGTCCCACGGACAGGGGGTTAGCTTTCTTT. It is translated as CASSPTDRGLAFF.

This clonotype was found many times. The chain employs TRBV20-1 and TRBJ2-3, with 7 bases that match TRBD2. The V and J ends lost 1 base and 13 bases, in that order; junction bases with no gene match: 11. Germline-derived CDR1 and CDR2 are DFQATT and SNEGSKA (reference sequence). The CDR3 has 13 residues. CDR3 coding DNA: TGCAGTGCTAGAGTCTCCTCTAGCGGTTCCGAGTATTTT. This encodes CSARVSSSGSEYF.

The chain is built from TRBV7-6 and TRBJ2-5; TRBD2 agrees at 10 bases. V lost 3 bases, J lost 4 bases, and 8 bases stayed unmatched. Germline V gives CDR1 SGHVS, CDR2 FNYEAQ. CDR3 size: 16 residues. CDR3 loop: CASSLGAAGGAETQYF. The DNA for the CDR3 is TGTGCCAGCAGCTTGGGTGCAGCGGGAGGGGCAGAGACCCAGTACTTC. Full variable domain (missing parts from reference TRBV7-6 and TRBJ2-5): GAGVSQSPRYKVTKRGQDVALRCDPISGHVSLYWYRQALGQGPEFLTYFNYEAQQDKSGLPNDRFSAERPEGSISTLTIQRTEQRDSAMYRCASSLGAAGGAETQYFGPGTRLLVL.

This clonotype showed up just a few times. The chain employs TRBV6-1 and TRBJ1-4; TRBD1 might be the D (6 bases). The germline V gene has CDR1 MNHNS and CDR2 SASEGT. V lost 11 bases and J 7 bases, leaving 14 bases between the germline ends. The CDR3 runs 12 residues. CDR3 sequence reads: CAVRRGGEKLFF. The CDR3 nucleotides are TGTGCCGTACGCAGGGGAGGTGAAAAACTGTTTTTT.